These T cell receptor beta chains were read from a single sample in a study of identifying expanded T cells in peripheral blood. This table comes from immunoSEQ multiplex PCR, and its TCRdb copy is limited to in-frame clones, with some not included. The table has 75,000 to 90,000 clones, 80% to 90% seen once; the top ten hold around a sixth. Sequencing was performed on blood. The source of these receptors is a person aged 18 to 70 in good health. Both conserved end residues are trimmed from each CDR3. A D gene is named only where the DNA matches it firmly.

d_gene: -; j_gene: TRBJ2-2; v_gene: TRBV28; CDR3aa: ASSSYLYGTSYTGELF
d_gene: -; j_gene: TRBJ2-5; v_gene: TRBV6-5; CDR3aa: ASTPRLGEETQY
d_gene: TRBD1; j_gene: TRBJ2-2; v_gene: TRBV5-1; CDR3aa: ASNLAGTGNTGELF
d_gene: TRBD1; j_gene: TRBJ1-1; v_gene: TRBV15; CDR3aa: ATSRDRGRTEAF
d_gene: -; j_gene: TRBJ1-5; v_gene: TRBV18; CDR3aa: ASSPPGGNQPQH
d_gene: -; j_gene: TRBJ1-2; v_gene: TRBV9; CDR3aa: ASSGQTYGYT
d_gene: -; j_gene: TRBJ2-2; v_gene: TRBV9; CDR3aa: ASSVDVTGELF
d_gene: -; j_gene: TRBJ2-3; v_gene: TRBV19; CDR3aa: ASSMDNWGDTQY
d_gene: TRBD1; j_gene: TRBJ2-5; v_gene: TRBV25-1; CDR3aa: ASSGDRVGETQY
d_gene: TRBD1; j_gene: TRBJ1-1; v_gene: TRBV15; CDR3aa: ATSRTRQGTEAF
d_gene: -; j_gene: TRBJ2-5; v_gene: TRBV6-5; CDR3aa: ASSYGETQY
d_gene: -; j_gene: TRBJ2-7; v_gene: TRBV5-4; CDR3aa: ASSLGGMSYEQY
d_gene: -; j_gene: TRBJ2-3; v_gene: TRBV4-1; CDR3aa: ASSQDSVPGVTQY
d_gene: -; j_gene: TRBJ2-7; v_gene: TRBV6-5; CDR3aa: ASSYDGVSSYEQY
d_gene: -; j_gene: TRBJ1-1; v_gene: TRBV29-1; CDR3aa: SVGGHYLNTEAF
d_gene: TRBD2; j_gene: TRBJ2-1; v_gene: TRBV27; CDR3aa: ASSLTPRGLAGAGEQF
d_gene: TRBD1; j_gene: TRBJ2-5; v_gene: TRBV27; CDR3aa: ASSLDRVGETQY
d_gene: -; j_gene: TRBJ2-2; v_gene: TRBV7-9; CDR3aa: ASSPDSNTGELF
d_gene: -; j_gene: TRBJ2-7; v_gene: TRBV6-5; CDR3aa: ASSYFGGAYEQY
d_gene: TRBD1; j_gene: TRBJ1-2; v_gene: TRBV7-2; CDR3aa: ASRLTGDRNYGYT
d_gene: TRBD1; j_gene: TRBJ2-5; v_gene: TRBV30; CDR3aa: AWSAGGVETQY
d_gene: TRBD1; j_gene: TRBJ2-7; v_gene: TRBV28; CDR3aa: ASTTITVGDRGSYEQY
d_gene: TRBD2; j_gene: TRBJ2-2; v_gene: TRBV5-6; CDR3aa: ASSLEAGVNTGELF
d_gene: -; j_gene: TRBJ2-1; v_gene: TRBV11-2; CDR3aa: ASSLIRGSYNEQF
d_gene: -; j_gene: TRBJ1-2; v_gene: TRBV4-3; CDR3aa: ASSQGRGQVAGYT
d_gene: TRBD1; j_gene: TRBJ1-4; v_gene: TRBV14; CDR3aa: ASSPIYLPRGRRRTESEKLF
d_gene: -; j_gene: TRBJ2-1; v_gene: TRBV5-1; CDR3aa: ASGVASSSYNEQF
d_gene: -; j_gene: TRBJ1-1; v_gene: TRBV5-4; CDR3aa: ASSPTLFDTEAF
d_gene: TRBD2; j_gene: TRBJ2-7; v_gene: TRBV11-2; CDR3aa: ASSQGGVGGTDEQY
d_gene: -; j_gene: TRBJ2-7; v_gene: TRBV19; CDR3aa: ASSASSYEQY
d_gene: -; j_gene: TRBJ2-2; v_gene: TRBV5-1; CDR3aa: ASSLAGGANTGELF
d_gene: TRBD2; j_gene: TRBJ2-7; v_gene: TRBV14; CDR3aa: ASSHLAGGLTYEQY
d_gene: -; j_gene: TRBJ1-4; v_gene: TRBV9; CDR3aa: ASSQQGGEKLF
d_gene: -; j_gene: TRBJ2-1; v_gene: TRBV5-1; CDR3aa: ASSFGANEINEQF
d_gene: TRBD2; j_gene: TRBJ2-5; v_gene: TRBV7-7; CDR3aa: ASSLTSGSKQETQY
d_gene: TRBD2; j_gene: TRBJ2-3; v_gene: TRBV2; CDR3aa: ASSGSGTVTQY
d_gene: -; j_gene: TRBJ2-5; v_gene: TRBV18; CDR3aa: ASSGTGRVETQY
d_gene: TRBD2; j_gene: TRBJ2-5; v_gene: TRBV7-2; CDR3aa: ASSPLAGGGETQY
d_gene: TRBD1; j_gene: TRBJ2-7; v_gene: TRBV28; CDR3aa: ASSSPYRQTGAFPSSYEQY
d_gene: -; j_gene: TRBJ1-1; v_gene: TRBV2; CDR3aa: ASSPGKFRRDTEAF
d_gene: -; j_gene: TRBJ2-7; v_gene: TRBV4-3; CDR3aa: ASSPAASTYEQY
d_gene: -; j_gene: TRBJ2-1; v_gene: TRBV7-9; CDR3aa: ASSLVGQPLFNEQF
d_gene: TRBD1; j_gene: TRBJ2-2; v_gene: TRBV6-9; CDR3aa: ASSSAMPGQGNGSGTGELF
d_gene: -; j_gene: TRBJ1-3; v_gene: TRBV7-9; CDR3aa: ASSDWTSGNTIY
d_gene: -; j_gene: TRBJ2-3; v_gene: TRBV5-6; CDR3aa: ASSLLGRSTDTQY
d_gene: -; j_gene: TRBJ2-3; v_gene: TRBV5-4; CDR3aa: ASSTFQVRAYSTDTQY
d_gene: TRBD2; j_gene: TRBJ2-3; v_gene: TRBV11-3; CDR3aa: ASSLGTSGRTDTQY
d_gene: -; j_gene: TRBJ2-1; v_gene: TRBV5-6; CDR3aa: ASRFQGGWDNEQF
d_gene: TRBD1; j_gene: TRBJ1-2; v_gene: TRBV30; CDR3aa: AWSGTGGSYGYT
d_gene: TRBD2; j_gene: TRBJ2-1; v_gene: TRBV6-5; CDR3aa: ASSLSSSGRSQGQF
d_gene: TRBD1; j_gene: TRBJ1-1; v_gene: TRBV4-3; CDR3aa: ASSTQGVGTEAF
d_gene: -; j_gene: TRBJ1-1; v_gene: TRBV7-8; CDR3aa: ASSLALAEAF